This TCR beta chain appears in the sequencing data of a study of T cell repertoires in cytomegalovirus infection. Across the whole study: The study used recently identified HLA-C-restricted and well-studied HLA-B-restricted CMV epitopes.

This clonotype was counted between two and nine times. Its antigen is unidentified. With 6 bases removed from V and 7 bases from J, the gap between germline ends came to 12 bases. The CDR3 has 12 amino acids. Germline assignment: CDR1 MNHEY and CDR2 SVGAGI. TCRdb ran MiXCR on the reads and lists one entry per CDR3 protein. Among about half a million distinct CDR3 sequences listed, under 55% were seen once. Study-level findings and limits: Ex vivo responses were dominated by HLA-C-restricted CMV-specific TCR beta clonotypes.

The receptor's source is a human donor in good health (CMV status not recorded). Some clones in this sample may be carry-over from other donors' samples. Sequenced material: cultured PBMCs, taken from culture after CMV antigen stimulation. V and J are TRBV6-5 and TRBJ1-2; D remains unclear. The CDR3 sequence is CASRSEVRGYTF. The CDR3 DNA sequence: TGTGCCAGCAGGAGCGAAGTACGTGGCTACACCTTC.